This is a list of T cell receptor beta chains from one sample in a study of blood T cell repertoires in COVID-19. Measured with immunoSEQ multiplex PCR; TCRdb has only the in-frame clones, and not every one. The sample lists 200,000 to 250,000 clones, around 80% occurring once. Sequenced material: PBMCs or T cells enriched from blood (not recorded which). The source of these receptors is a man between 60 and 75 years old who had recovered from COVID-19. CDR3s include the opening cysteine and the closing phenylalanine or tryptophan. The order of the fields is CDR3 length, J gene, clone size, V gene, D gene, CDR3 protein, CDR3 DNA. The D gene is left open where the match is weak. Clone size, where shown, is once, few, many, or a class for clones that have expanded.

>17|TRBJ1-3|NA|TRBV7-9|NA
CASSGGSGGTSGNTIYF
TGTGCCAGCAGCGGTGGGTCTGGGGGCACTTCTGGAAACACCATATATTTT
>17|TRBJ1-1|NA|TRBV6-2/TRBV6-3|TRBD1
CASSPYFTGDLNTEAFF
TGTGCCAGCAGCCCTTACTTTACAGGGGACTTGAACACTGAAGCTTTCTTT
>15|TRBJ1-5|NA|TRBV19|TRBD1
CASSGTGLRNQPQHF
TGTGCCAGTAGTGGGACAGGTCTTCGAAATCAGCCCCAGCATTTT
>16|TRBJ1-2|NA|TRBV7-9|TRBD1
CASSFHGTDTNYGYTF
TGTGCCAGCAGCTTCCACGGGACAGATACTAACTATGGCTACACCTTC
>13|TRBJ1-1|NA|TRBV12-3/TRBV12-4|NA
CASSLKRETEAFF
TGTGCCAGCAGTTTAAAACGAGAAACTGAAGCTTTCTTT
>18|TRBJ1-6|once|TRBV19|NA
CASSSGQGPFPGYSPLHF
TGTGCCAGTAGTAGTGGGCAGGGTCCTTTCCCCGGGTACTCACCCCTCCACTTT
>16|TRBJ1-1|NA|TRBV3-1/TRBV3-2|TRBD1
CASSHRTGGRNTEAFF
TGTGCCAGCAGCCACAGGACAGGGGGCCGGAACACTGAAGCTTTCTTT
>16|TRBJ1-1|NA|TRBV4-2|TRBD1
CASSSTPDRAGTEAFF
TGTGCCAGCAGCTCTACCCCTGACAGGGCGGGCACTGAAGCTTTCTTT
>15|TRBJ1-2|NA|TRBV7-9|TRBD1
CASSSDRGPTYGYTF
TGTGCCAGCAGCTCGGACAGGGGGCCCACCTATGGCTACACCTTC
>16|TRBJ2-3|NA|TRBV2|TRBD2
CASSVNSGASTDTQYF
TGTGCCAGCAGTGTTAATAGCGGGGCTAGCACAGATACGCAGTATTTT
>16|TRBJ1-3|NA|TRBV5-1|TRBD1
CASSPGQGASGNTIYF
TGCGCCAGCAGCCCGGGACAGGGGGCAAGTGGAAACACCATATATTTT
>15|TRBJ2-2|NA|TRBV18|NA
CASSKTGQNTGELFF
TGTGCCAGCTCAAAAACGGGACAGAACACCGGGGAGCTGTTTTTT
>15|TRBJ1-4|NA|TRBV4-1|TRBD1
CASSQATGEYEKLFF
TGCGCCAGCAGCCAGGCGACAGGGGAGTATGAAAAACTGTTTTTT
>14|TRBJ1-1|NA|TRBV7-2|NA
CASSFGQPNTEAFF
TGTGCCAGCAGCTTTGGACAGCCAAACACTGAAGCTTTCTTT
>15|TRBJ2-2|NA|TRBV7-2|NA
CASRSSFGGTGELFF
TGTGCCAGCAGAAGTTCCTTCGGGGGCACCGGGGAGCTGTTTTTT
>15|TRBJ2-7|NA|TRBV7-8|NA
CASSFMGGDSYEQYF
TGTGCCAGCAGCTTTATGGGCGGGGACTCCTACGAGCAGTACTTC
>15|TRBJ2-5|NA|TRBV11-2|NA
CASSIPGQPEETQYF
TGTGCCAGCAGCATTCCGGGACAACCAGAAGAGACCCAGTACTTC
>13|TRBJ1-5|once|TRBV7-2|NA
CASSSQPDQPQHF
TGTGCCAGCAGCTCCCAACCGGATCAGCCCCAGCATTTT
>16|TRBJ2-5|once|TRBV5-4|TRBD1
CASSLDRGLTKTTQYF
TGTGCCAGCAGTTTGGACAGGGGCCTTACGAAGACGACCCAGTACTTC
>14|TRBJ1-1|NA|TRBV7-3|TRBD1
CASSLTSGTGEAFF
TGTGCCAGCAGCTTAACGTCCGGGACAGGGGAAGCTTTCTTT
>17|TRBJ1-1|once|TRBV11-3|NA
CASSLRYGALSNTEAFF
TGTGCCAGCAGCCTCAGGTATGGGGCACTATCAAACACTGAAGCTTTCTTT
>13|TRBJ1-1|once|TRBV30|NA
CAWSVGGNTEAFF
TGTGCCTGGAGTGTAGGGGGGAACACTGAAGCTTTCTTT
>18|TRBJ2-3|NA|TRBV5-1|TRBD2
CASSLGSLAGGRTDTQYF
TGCGCCAGCAGCCTTGGATCCCTAGCGGGGGGCCGCACAGATACGCAGTATTTT
>14|TRBJ1-1|few|TRBV19|TRBD1
CASRNRGMNTEAFF
TGTGCCAGTAGGAACAGGGGAATGAACACTGAAGCTTTCTTT
>14|TRBJ1-1|NA|TRBV6-5|NA
CASSYSRGNTEAFF
TGTGCCAGCAGTTACTCCAGGGGCAACACTGAAGCTTTCTTT
>16|TRBJ2-2|NA|TRBV6-5|TRBD1
CASSYGRTGKSGELFF
TGTGCCAGCAGTTACGGGAGGACAGGGAAATCCGGGGAGCTGTTTTTT
>14|TRBJ2-1|NA|TRBV7-9|TRBD1
CASSSKRQGREQFF
TGTGCCAGCAGCTCGAAAAGACAGGGGCGTGAGCAGTTCTTC
>14|TRBJ1-5|NA|TRBV27|NA
CASSLSGGAQPQHF
TGTGCCAGCAGTTTATCGGGAGGGGCTCAGCCCCAGCATTTT
>16|TRBJ1-6|NA|TRBV5-1|TRBD1
CASSLKPGQGSAPLHF
TGCGCCAGCAGCTTAAAACCGGGACAGGGTTCCGCACCCCTCCACTTT
>12|TRBJ2-1|NA|TRBV12-3/TRBV12-4|NA
CASSSDWKEQFF
TGTGCCAGCAGCTCTGACTGGAAAGAGCAGTTCTTC
>14|TRBJ2-5|NA|TRBV5-5|NA
CASSLLGAKETQYF
TGTGCCAGCAGCTTGTTGGGGGCCAAAGAGACCCAGTACTTC
>15|TRBJ2-1|NA|TRBV27|TRBD1
CASSFGQGRDNEQFF
TGTGCCAGCAGTTTCGGACAGGGGCGCGACAATGAGCAGTTCTTC
>16|TRBJ2-3|NA|TRBV10-1|TRBD1
CASSESRQGVTDTQYF
TGCGCCAGCAGTGAGTCGAGGCAGGGGGTCACAGATACGCAGTATTTT
>14|TRBJ2-1|NA|TRBV4-2|NA
CASSQEQWANEQFF
TGTGCCAGCAGCCAGGAACAGTGGGCCAATGAGCAGTTCTTC
>13|TRBJ2-2|NA|TRBV12-5|NA
CASGYSGAGELFF
TGTGCTAGTGGGTACTCAGGGGCCGGGGAGCTGTTTTTT
>14|TRBJ2-7|NA|TRBV18|NA
CASSPPSRTYEQYF
TGTGCCAGCTCACCACCGAGCCGAACCTACGAGCAGTACTTC
>20|TRBJ2-6|NA|TRBV9|NA
CASSVALWDTKASGANVLTF
TGTGCCAGCAGCGTAGCACTCTGGGACACCAAAGCCTCTGGGGCCAACGTCCTGACTTTC
>15|TRBJ1-5|NA|TRBV18|NA
CASSSQGYSNQPQHF
TGTGCCAGCTCATCTCAGGGTTATAGCAATCAGCCCCAGCATTTT
>13|TRBJ2-7|NA|TRBV9|NA
CASSVDPVYEQYF
TGTGCCAGCAGCGTTGATCCAGTCTACGAGCAGTACTTC
>13|TRBJ1-2|NA|TRBV20-1|NA
CSASLQGFNGYTF
TGCAGTGCTAGTCTGCAGGGGTTTAATGGCTACACCTTC
>17|TRBJ2-4|NA|TRBV5-1|TRBD1
CASSFLPGGNSKNIQYF
TGCGCCAGCAGCTTTCTTCCAGGGGGCAATTCCAAAAACATTCAGTACTTC
>13|TRBJ1-2|once|TRBV11-1|NA
CASSPGQLYGYTF
TGTGCCAGCAGCCCAGGACAGCTTTATGGCTACACCTTC
>14|TRBJ2-3|NA|TRBV7-3|NA
CASSLSHSSDTQYF
TGTGCCAGCAGCTTAAGTCACAGCTCAGATACGCAGTATTTT
>17|TRBJ2-5|NA|TRBV6-2/TRBV6-3|TRBD2
CASSYGLAGGVLETQYF
TGTGCCAGCAGTTACGGACTAGCGGGGGGGGTTTTGGAGACCCAGTACTTC
>15|TRBJ1-5|once|TRBV3-1/TRBV3-2|NA
CASSWGPYSNQPQHF
TGTGCCAGCAGCTGGGGCCCCTATAGCAATCAGCCCCAGCATTTT
>14|TRBJ1-1|NA|TRBV24-1|NA
CATRGLAENTEAFF
TGTGCCACCCGAGGACTGGCCGAGAACACTGAAGCTTTCTTT
>11|TRBJ1-2|NA|TRBV20-1|NA
CSAPGAGGYTF
TGCAGTGCTCCAGGGGCCGGCGGCTACACCTTC
>16|TRBJ2-1|NA|TRBV5-1|TRBD1
CASSLAGTASYNEQFF
TGCGCCAGCAGCTTGGCCGGGACAGCTTCCTACAATGAGCAGTTCTTC
>16|TRBJ1-4|NA|TRBV19|TRBD1
CASSTRSGQGMKSLFF
TGTGCCAGTAGTACGCGATCGGGACAGGGGATGAAAAGCCTGTTTTTT
>12|TRBJ1-1|NA|TRBV19|NA
CASSIGKTEAFF
TGTGCCAGTAGTATTGGCAAAACTGAAGCTTTCTTT
>17|TRBJ2-6|NA|TRBV5-4|NA
CASSLGGRFSGANVLTF
TGTGCCAGCAGCCTGGGGGGCAGATTCTCTGGGGCCAACGTCCTGACTTTC
>16|TRBJ2-4|NA|TRBV7-2|NA
CASSLGASVAKNIQYF
TGTGCCAGCAGCTTAGGGGCCAGTGTAGCCAAAAACATTCAGTACTTC
>13|TRBJ2-2|NA|TRBV6-4|NA
CASSLQGTGELFF
TGTGCCAGCAGTCTACAGGGTACCGGGGAGCTGTTTTTT
>14|TRBJ1-5|NA|TRBV29-1|TRBD1
CSVPGQGSNQPQHF
TGCAGCGTTCCCGGACAGGGAAGTAATCAGCCCCAGCATTTT
>15|TRBJ1-2|NA|TRBV7-8|TRBD1
CASSLGTGGNYGYTF
TGTGCCAGCAGCTTAGGGACAGGGGGCAACTATGGCTACACCTTC
>15|TRBJ1-2|NA|TRBV7-2|TRBD1
CASSSGIQGSEGYTF
TGTGCCAGCAGCTCAGGGATACAGGGGAGTGAGGGCTACACCTTC
>15|TRBJ2-3|NA|TRBV24-1|NA
CATSDLTRGTDTQYF
TGTGCCACCAGTGATTTGACCCGGGGCACAGATACGCAGTATTTT
>19|TRBJ2-6|NA|TRBV4-2|TRBD2
CASSRIPAGGSSGANVLTF
TGTGCCAGCAGCCGAATACCAGCGGGGGGGAGTTCTGGGGCCAACGTCCTGACTTTC
>16|TRBJ2-7|NA|TRBV13|TRBD2
CASSRPSSGVVNEQYF
TGTGCCAGCAGCCGGCCGTCTAGCGGGGTTGTGAACGAGCAGTACTTC
>14|TRBJ1-2|NA|TRBV15|NA
CATSRVGQNYGYTF
TGTGCCACCAGCAGGGTGGGGCAGAACTATGGCTACACCTTC